These 28 T cell receptor beta chains came from one sample sequenced in a study of T-cell memory formation after mild COVID-19. MiXCR, run by TCRdb on the 5' RACE reads, gives a single entry per CDR3 protein. The sample contains hundreds of thousands of distinct CDR3 sequences, more than 15% of which appear only once. What was sequenced was PBMCs or a T cell subset sorted from them (not recorded which). These receptors were obtained from a man aged 18 to 30 who had mild COVID-19 (a few samples of this study predate the infection). Cell type and time point are not known.

The chain is built from TRBV7-2 and TRBJ2-3; TRBD1 agrees at 7 bases. The CDR3 is 15 residues long. With 3 bases clipped from V and 1 base from J, the junction kept 4 bases outside the gene matches. The germline CDR1 and CDR2 sequences are SGHTA and FQGNSA. The CDR3 region is CASSLRTGGTDTQYF. The CDR3 DNA sequence: TGTGCCAGCAGCTTGCGGACAGGAGGCACAGATACGCAGTATTTT.

The rearrangement joins TRBV4-3 to TRBJ1-2; D is unresolved. CDR1 and CDR2 from the germline V gene are LGHNA and YSLEER. V shed 0 bases and J shed 7 bases, with 12 bases lying between them. The CDR3 contains 14 residues. The CDR3: CASSQDVAGFGYTF. The CDR3 nucleotides are TGCGCCAGCAGCCAAGATGTAGCAGGTTTTGGCTACACCTTC.

This clonotype was seen a handful of times. V is TRBV10-3 and J is TRBJ2-5; TRBD1 or TRBD2 may be the D gene (5 bases each). Germline CDR1 is ENHRY and CDR2 is SYGVKD. The ends were cut back, 4 bases at V and 4 bases at J, with 16 bases in the middle. The CDR3 has 15 amino acids. The CDR3 region is CAISGFGRAGETQYF. CDR3 nucleotide sequence: TGTGCCATCAGTGGCTTCGGCAGGGCGGGAGAGACCCAGTACTTC.

This rearrangement joins TRBV6-6 to TRBJ1-5; D may be TRBD1 (5 bases). This CDR3 has 17 residues. V was pared by 2 bases and J by 4 bases, with 18 bases between. Germline lookup yields CDR1 MNHNY and CDR2 SVGAGI (reference sequence). CDR3 in DNA: TGTGCCAGCAGTTACCCTGCGAGGGGCAAACCTAATCAGCCCCAGCATTTT. It yields the protein CASSYPARGKPNQPQHF.

This clonotype was counted between two and nine times. The chain uses TRBV9 and TRBJ2-3, with D unclear. Germline V gene data show CDR1 as SGDLS and CDR2 as YYNGEE. CDR3 length: 12 amino acids. The V gene lost 0 bases and the J gene lost 5 bases, with 4 bases spanning the gap. CDR3 coding DNA: TGTGCCAGCAGCGTAGGAAAAGATACGCAGTATTTT. Encoded protein: CASSVGKDTQYF.

This clonotype was found many times. CDR3 nucleotides: TGTGCCAGTTCGGGACTAGCGAACACCGGGGAGCTGTTTTTT. As protein: CASSGLANTGELFF. The V and J genes are TRBV2 and TRBJ2-2, with 8 bases aligning to TRBD2. The germline CDR1 and CDR2 sequences are SNHLY and FYNNEI. This CDR3 spans 14 amino acids. The ends lost 9 bases at V and 0 bases at J; junction bases unmatched: 3. The full variable domain, rest sourced from reference TRBV2 and TRBJ2-2, is EPEVTQTPSHQVTQMGQEVILRCVPISNHLYFYWYRQILGQKVEFLVSFYNNEISEKSEIFDDQFSVERPDGSNFTLKIRSTKLEDSAMYFCASSGLANTGELFFGEGSRLTVL.

This rearrangement joins TRBV2 to TRBJ2-3; 9 nucleotides agree with TRBD2. Trimming removed 7 bases from V and 0 bases from J; junction bases left unmatched: 5. CDR3 length: 15 residues. The germline V gene encodes CDR1 SNHLY and CDR2 FYNNEI. The CDR3 DNA is TGTGCCAGCAAGGAGAGCGGGGGGAGCACAGATACGCAGTATTTT. It codes for CASKESGGSTDTQYF.

V gene TRBV6-1 combines with J gene TRBJ1-3; D not resolved. The CDR3 totals 15 residues. The germline gives CDR1 MNHNS, CDR2 SASEGT. Trimming took off 3 bases at V and 0 bases at J, with 9 bases between the two ends. The CDR3 loop reads CASSDLASSGNTIYF. The CDR3 region has the DNA TGTGCCAGCAGTGACCTGGCCTCCTCTGGAAACACCATATATTTT.

This clonotype was found a few times. The rearrangement uses TRBV7-2 and TRBJ1-6; no clear D gene. From germline, CDR1 is SGHTA and CDR2 FQGNSA. CDR3 size: 11 residues. V gave up 2 bases and J gave up 14 bases, with 7 bases separating them. CDR3 nucleotide sequence: TGTGCCAGCAGCTTACTCGTCACCCTCCACTTT. This sequence encodes CASSLLVTLHF. The full variable domain, completed using reference TRBV7-2 and TRBJ1-6, is GAGVSQSPSNKVTEKGKDVELRCDPISGHTALYWYRQSLGQGLEFLIYFQGNSAPDKSGLPSDRFSAERTGGSVSTLTIQRTQQEDSAVYLCASSLLVTLHFGNGTRLTVT.

This clonotype was picked up a small number of times. This chain connects TRBV5-1 to TRBJ1-1, with 9 bases identical to TRBD1. The germline V gene encodes CDR1 SGHRS and CDR2 YFSETQ. V lost 4 bases and J lost 4; bases outside the gene matches: 8. There are 15 residues in the CDR3. The CDR3 sequence: CASSHTQGASTEAFF. CDR3 nucleotide sequence: TGCGCCAGCAGCCACACACAGGGGGCGAGCACTGAAGCTTTCTTT.

This clonotype came up a few times. The chain joins TRBV19 to TRBJ2-3, with 7 bases that match TRBD2. V lost 4 bases to trimming and J lost 4 bases; unmatched junction nucleotides: 11. CDR3 length: 16 residues. Germline CDR1 and CDR2: LNHDA and SQIVND (reference sequence). CDR3 loop: CASSNPGGGGADTQYF. The CDR3 DNA follows: TGTGCCAGTAGTAACCCCGGTGGGGGGGGTGCAGATACGCAGTATTTT.

The gene calls are TRBV7-2 and TRBJ1-5; 7 bases map to TRBD1. CDR1 and CDR2 (germline): SGHTA, FQGNSA. This CDR3 spans 14 amino acids. The V segment lost 4 bases and the J segment 7 bases; nucleotides outside the gene matches: 7. The CDR3 nucleotides read TGTGCCAGCAGCTCTAGACAGGGTGCGCAGCCCCAGCATTTT. It translates to CASSSRQGAQPQHF.

This clonotype was seen a few times. The chain carries TRBV7-6 and TRBJ2-2; TRBD1 aligns across 10 bases. In germline, CDR1 is SGHVS, CDR2 FNYEAQ. The CDR3 extends over 14 amino acids. Germline trimming cut 5 bases from V and 6 bases from J; bases unmatched to any gene: 3. The CDR3 here is CASSPGTGAGELFF. CDR3 in DNA: TGTGCCAGCAGCCCCGGGACAGGGGCCGGGGAGCTGTTTTTT.

This clonotype was observed a few times. The chain recombines TRBV3-1 with TRBJ2-3, with 7 bases fitting TRBD1. The germline V gene encodes CDR1 LGHDT and CDR2 YNNKEL (reference sequence). V lost 4 bases and J lost 10; bases outside the gene matches: 5. The CDR3 consists of 12 residues. In nucleotides, the CDR3 is TGTGCCAGCAGCCCTAGACAGGGTGCGCAGTATTTT. It translates to CASSPRQGAQYF.

The V call is TRBV7-2, the J call TRBJ2-1; D may be TRBD1 (6 bases). Germline lookup yields CDR1 SGHTA and CDR2 FQGNSA. Trimming took 6 bases from V and 9 from J, leaving 21 bases between them. This CDR3 region has 15 residues. The CDR3 bases are TGTGCCAGCAGTCAGAGACAGGTCCCCGGCAGTGAGCAGTTCTTC. Protein product: CASSQRQVPGSEQFF.

This clonotype has just a few counts. The chain joins TRBV5-1 to TRBJ1-5; TRBD1 is a possible D gene (6 bases). This CDR3 has 15 residues. V was clipped by 4 bases and J by 3 bases, with 14 bases between them. Germline CDR1 SGHRS, CDR2 YFSETQ. CDR3 sequence reads: CASSPAGAFNQPQHF. The CDR3 DNA reads TGCGCCAGCAGCCCGGCGGGGGCCTTCAATCAGCCCCAGCATTTT. Looking up the rest from reference TRBV5-1 and TRBJ1-5 gives the full variable domain: KAGVTQTPRYLIKTRGQQVTLSCSPISGHRSVSWYQQTPGQGLQFLFEYFSETQRNKGNFPGRFSGRQFSNSRSEMNVSTLELGDSALYLCASSPAGAFNQPQHFGDGTRLSIL.

This chain joins TRBV6-6 and TRBJ2-5; maybe TRBD1 (5 bases). CDR3 size: 15 residues. CDR1 and CDR2 from the germline V gene are MNHNY and SVGAGI (reference sequence). Trimming stripped 4 bases from V and 1 base from J, with 13 bases between. The CDR3: CASSFQGAVQETQYF. The CDR3 nucleotides are TGTGCCAGCAGTTTCCAGGGTGCGGTCCAAGAGACCCAGTACTTC.

V is TRBV5-1 and J is TRBJ1-1; 9 bases align to TRBD1. This CDR3 has 14 amino acids. CDR1 is SGHRS, CDR2 YFSETQ, per germline. With 4 bases clipped from V and 4 bases from J, the junction kept 5 bases outside the gene matches. The CDR3 DNA reads as TGCGCCAGCAGCGCACAGGGGGCGGTCACTGAAGCTTTCTTT. Protein: CASSAQGAVTEAFF.

The rearrangement links TRBV7-2 to TRBJ2-1; 7 bases are a match to TRBD2. Germline lookup yields CDR1 SGHTA and CDR2 FQGNSA. The CDR3 has 13 residues. The trim removed 3 bases at V and 8 bases at J, leaving 4 bases unmatched. DNA of the CDR3: TGTGCCAGCAGCTTTGCGGGGGTCCATGAGCAGTTCTTC. It is translated as CASSFAGVHEQFF.

This clonotype was counted only a few times. The chain combines TRBV5-1 with TRBJ1-5; D may be TRBD1 (5 bases). The V gene lost 4 bases and the J gene lost 3 bases, with 14 bases spanning the gap. Germline assignment: CDR1 SGHRS and CDR2 YFSETQ. The CDR3 consists of 15 residues. The CDR3 DNA follows: TGCGCCAGCAGCATAGAGGGGCTCCTCAATCAGCCCCAGCATTTT. Protein product: CASSIEGLLNQPQHF.

This clonotype was observed at least ten times. This chain joins TRBV7-9 and TRBJ2-1; 9 bases map to TRBD2. Germline V lookup: CDR1 SEHNR, CDR2 FQNEAQ (reference sequence). Losses at the gene ends were 7 bases for V and 0 bases for J; bases not matched to a gene: 10. The CDR3 covers 17 residues. This CDR3 is CASTSGLAGRSYNEQFF. In DNA form, the CDR3 reads TGTGCCAGCACCTCTGGGCTAGCGGGGCGCTCCTACAATGAGCAGTTCTTC. Filled out from reference TRBV7-9 and TRBJ2-1, the complete variable domain reads DTGVSQNPRHKITKRGQNVTFRCDPISEHNRLYWYRQTLGQGPEFLTYFQNEAQLEKSRLLSDRFSAERPKGSFSTLEIQRTEQGDSAMYLCASTSGLAGRSYNEQFFGPGTRLTVL.

The chain uses TRBV11-3 and TRBJ2-3; D is perhaps TRBD2 (6 bases). Trimming took 9 bases from V and 5 from J, leaving 21 bases between them. CDR1 is SGHNT, CDR2 YENEEA, per germline. There are 15 residues in the CDR3. CDR3 bases: TGTGCCAGAAAGCCGTTGAGACTAGTGCTAGATACGCAGTATTTT. Translation gives CARKPLRLVLDTQYF.

In its sample, this clonotype was seen many times. This chain links TRBV12-3 or TRBV12-4 with TRBJ2-3; a possible D gene is TRBD2 (7 bases). Trimming left V 4 bases short and J 4 bases short, with 15 bases between. The CDR3 spans 15 residues. The CDR3 nucleotides are TGTGCCAGCAGTTGGACGGGGGGCCTTGCAGATACGCAGTATTTT. Protein: CASSWTGGLADTQYF.

V and J are TRBV6-5 and TRBJ2-3; 13 positions match TRBD2. The CDR3 extends over 16 amino acids. Germline V lookup: CDR1 MNHEY, CDR2 SVGAGI. The J segment lost 4 bases and the V segment lost 6 bases, leaving 7 bases of the junction unmatched. Here the CDR3 DNA reads TGTGCCAGCAGGCCTACTAGCGGGGGGGCGGCAGATACGCAGTATTTT. Protein sequence: CASRPTSGGAADTQYF.

The table lists this clonotype with many counts. The CDR3 sequence: CASSLPGQGTGKQFF. In nucleotides, the CDR3 is TGTGCCAGCAGCTTACCCGGACAGGGGACGGGGAAGCAGTTCTTC. This chain joins TRBV7-9 and TRBJ2-1; 9 bases are shared with TRBD1. The CDR3 runs 15 residues. The germline gives CDR1 SEHNR, CDR2 FQNEAQ (reference sequence). The trim removed 2 bases at V and 11 bases at J, leaving 10 bases unmatched.

This clonotype has more than one count but fewer than ten. The chain is built from TRBV3-1 and TRBJ2-7, with TRBD1 matching over 8 bases. The ends lost 1 base at V and 4 bases at J; junction bases unmatched: 3. Germline V lookup: CDR1 LGHDT, CDR2 YNNKEL (reference sequence). The CDR3 extends over 14 amino acids. CDR3: CASSQVGQGYEQYV. CDR3 DNA: TGTGCCAGCAGCCAAGTAGGACAGGGATACGAGCAGTACGTC.

This clonotype showed up many times. Here the CDR3 DNA reads TGTGCCAGCAGCTTGCCCGGGGGGGTATACAATGAGCAGTTCTTC. It is translated as CASSLPGGVYNEQFF. This sequence joins TRBV5-4 and TRBJ2-1, with 8 bases identical to TRBD2. V trimming: 1 base; J trimming: 4 bases; junction bases outside the gene matches: 4. This CDR3 spans 15 amino acids. Germline CDR1 SGHNT, CDR2 YYREEE (reference sequence).

In its sample, this clonotype was seen a few times. V usage is TRBV6-5 and J usage is TRBJ1-6, with D unresolved. Germline-derived CDR1 and CDR2 are MNHEY and SVGAGI. Trimming cost V 6 bases and J 7 bases, with 16 bases left between them. This CDR3 is 15 amino acids long. Here the CDR3 reads CASRKPGISNSPLHF. The CDR3 DNA reads TGTGCCAGCAGAAAACCGGGCATATCAAATTCACCCCTCCACTTT.